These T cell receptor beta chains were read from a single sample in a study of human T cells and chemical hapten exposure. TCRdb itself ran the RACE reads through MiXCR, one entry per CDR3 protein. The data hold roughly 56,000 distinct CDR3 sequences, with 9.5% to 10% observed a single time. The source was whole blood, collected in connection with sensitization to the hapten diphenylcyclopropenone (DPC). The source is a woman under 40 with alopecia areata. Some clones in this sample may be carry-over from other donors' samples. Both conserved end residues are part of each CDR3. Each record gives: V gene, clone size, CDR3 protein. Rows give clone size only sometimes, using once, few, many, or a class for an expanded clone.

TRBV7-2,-,CASSLAGLAGGYF
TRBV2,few,CASSEVRDRGATQYF
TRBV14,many,CASSQLTSGYEQYF
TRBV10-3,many,CAISTSGDETQYF
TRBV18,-,CASSPRGTNTEAFF
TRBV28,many,CAIGQGDVSTGELFF
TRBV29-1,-,CSVGRETNTGELFF
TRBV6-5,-,CASSYSPRNTIYF
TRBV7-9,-,CASPPPDSPNTSGELFF
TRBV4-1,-,CASSRLFGISGNTIYF
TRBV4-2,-,CASSPDYSYEQYF
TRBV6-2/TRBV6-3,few,CASISRGTDTQYF
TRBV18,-,CASSPRPRVSTEETQYF
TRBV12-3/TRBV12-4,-,CASSLTENTEAFF
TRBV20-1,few,CSARDDPGQGAFF
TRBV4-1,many,CASSQVNAEYNEQFF
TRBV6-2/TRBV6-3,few,CASSYAPDRGPNSPLHF
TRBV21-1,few,CASSPKGETQYF
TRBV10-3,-,CAISESDEQFF
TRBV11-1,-,CASSLAGQSYEQYF
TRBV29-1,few,CSVGRSETQYF
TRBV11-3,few,CASSLEPSGVLGTQYF
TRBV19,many,CASSIDAGTGPLSGANVLTF
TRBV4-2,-,CASSQLYSGLEQPQHF
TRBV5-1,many,CASSLDPTSSYEQYF
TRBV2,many,CASSARETSYGYTF
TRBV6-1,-,CASRQGTLIQETQYF
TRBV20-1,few,CSARVGGCSEKLFF
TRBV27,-,CASTPDRRPYEQYF
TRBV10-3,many,CAIRGDKVYGYTF
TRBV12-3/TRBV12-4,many,CASIPGLASSGELFF
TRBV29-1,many,CSVVSLLDTEAFF
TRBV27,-,CASSSGLAGWTGELFF
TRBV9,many,CASQTTNTGELFF
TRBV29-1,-,CSVGGSTDTQYF
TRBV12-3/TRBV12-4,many,CASSYRNMNTEAFF
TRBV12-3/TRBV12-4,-,CASTPWGTDQSDTQYF